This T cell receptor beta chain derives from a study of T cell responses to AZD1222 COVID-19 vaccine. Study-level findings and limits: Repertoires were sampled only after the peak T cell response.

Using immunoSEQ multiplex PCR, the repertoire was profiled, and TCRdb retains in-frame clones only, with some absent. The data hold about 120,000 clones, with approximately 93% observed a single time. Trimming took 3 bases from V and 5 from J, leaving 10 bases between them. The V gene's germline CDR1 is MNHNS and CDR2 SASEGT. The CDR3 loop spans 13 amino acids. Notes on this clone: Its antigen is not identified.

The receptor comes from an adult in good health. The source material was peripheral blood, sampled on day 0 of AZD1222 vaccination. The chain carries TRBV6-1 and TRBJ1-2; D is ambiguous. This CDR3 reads CASSETGRYGYTF. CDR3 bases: TGTGCCAGCAGTGAGACGGGGAGGTATGGCTACACCTTC.